Each of the 5 T cell receptor beta chains below was sequenced from the same sample in a study of cytomegalovirus exposure and HLA in healthy donors. Sequencing was performed with immunoSEQ multiplex PCR; in TCRdb, only in-frame clones are kept and a portion is missing. The data contain tens of thousands of clones, about 91% of them singletons. Sequenced sample: PBMCs. The receptors originated from a woman in her 30s in good health and CMV-seronegative.

The chain uses TRBV18 and TRBJ2-1; 11 nucleotides match TRBD2. Germline lookup yields CDR1 KGHSH and CDR2 LQKENI. Trimming took 2 bases from V and 0 from J; bases not matched to a gene: 12. The CDR3 runs 20 residues. CDR3 loop: CASSPSFGNTSGSSYNEQFF. The CDR3 DNA is TGTGCCAGCTCACCATCTTTCGGAAATACTAGCGGGAGCTCCTACAATGAGCAGTTCTTC.

The gene calls are TRBV28 and TRBJ1-2; 9 positions match TRBD1. Germline assignment: CDR1 MDHEN and CDR2 SYDVKM. V lost 6 bases and J lost 4; bases outside the gene matches: 6. The CDR3 contains 14 residues. The CDR3 protein is CASRGQGSGYGYTF. CDR3 nucleotides: TGTGCCAGCAGGGGACAGGGATCCGGCTATGGCTACACCTTC.

V and J are TRBV7-9 and TRBJ1-5; no definite D call. The V end lost 1 base, the J end lost 0 bases, and 7 bases lay between the germline ends. The CDR3 consists of 15 residues. Germline V lookup: CDR1 SEHNR, CDR2 FQNEAQ (reference sequence). In DNA form, the CDR3 reads TGTGCCAGCAGCTTAGTCGGAGATAGCAATCAGCCCCAGCATTTT. Its protein product is CASSLVGDSNQPQHF.

This clone was picked up one time. The chain recombines TRBV18 with TRBJ2-7; D perhaps matches TRBD2 (5 bases). The V and J ends lost 5 bases and 2 bases respectively, with 13 bases between them. This CDR3 is built from 14 residues. Germline-derived CDR1 and CDR2 are KGHSH and LQKENI. Written as DNA, the CDR3 is TGTGCCAGCTCATCCCGACGGGAACCCTACGAGCAGTACTTC. Protein product: CASSSRREPYEQYF.

The chain carries TRBV9 and TRBJ2-2, with D unresolved. CDR3 length: 12 amino acids. Trimming stripped 0 bases from V and 7 bases from J, with 4 bases between. Per the germline V gene, CDR1 is SGDLS and CDR2 is YYNGEE. The CDR3 region has the DNA TGTGCCAGCAGCGTAGGTAACGGGGAGCTGTTTTTT. It codes for CASSVGNGELFF.